This is a list of T cell receptor beta chains from one sample in a study of shared clonotypes between healthy human individuals. Clones were sequenced by immunoSEQ multiplex PCR, and TCRdb holds only the in-frame ones, with some missing. The sample includes about 2.1 million clones, around 93% of them seen just once. Sequenced material: naive CD8+ T cells from PBMCs. These receptor sequences come from a young man in good health. Some clones in this sample may be carry-over from other donors' samples. Each CDR3 is given with its conserved first and last residue. A D gene is named only where the DNA matches it firmly. Where a row states a size, it is once, few, many or the class of an expanded clone; other rows omit it.

once	TRBV7-9	NA	TRBJ2-3	CASSLEDGTDTQYF	TGTGCCAGCAGCTTGGAAGATGGCACAGATACGCAGTATTTT
NA	TRBV28	NA	TRBJ1-1	CASSFRGRLDTEAFF	TGTGCCAGCAGTTTTCGCGGCAGGTTAGACACTGAAGCTTTCTTT
NA	TRBV4-3	NA	TRBJ2-5	CASSQGSRETQYF	TGCGCCAGCAGCCAAGGTAGCCGGGAGACCCAGTACTTC
once	TRBV4-1	NA	TRBJ1-2	CASSQEKSVSGDNYGYTF	TGCGCCAGCAGCCAAGAAAAATCAGTTTCAGGGGACAACTATGGCTACACCTTC
NA	TRBV19	TRBD1	TRBJ2-7	CASSPRTGNSAEQYF	TGTGCCAGTAGTCCTCGGACAGGGAATTCGGCCGAGCAGTACTTC
NA	TRBV27	NA	TRBJ1-2	CASSLGPMGGYTF	TGTGCCAGCAGTTTAGGGCCGATGGGGGGCTACACCTTC
NA	TRBV7-9	NA	TRBJ2-1	CATGELYNEQFF	TGTGCCACAGGGGAGTTATACAATGAGCAGTTCTTC
few	TRBV7-6	TRBD1	TRBJ1-2	CASSTGQAGFDGYTF	TGTGCCAGCAGCACCGGACAGGCTGGCTTCGATGGCTACACCTTC
once	TRBV28	NA	TRBJ2-1	CASSLSRGAYNEQFF	TGTGCCAGCAGTTTATCCAGAGGGGCCTACAATGAGCAGTTCTTC
NA	TRBV27	NA	TRBJ2-4	CASSLWGRGRNIQYF	TGTGCCAGCAGTTTATGGGGTAGGGGGAGAAACATTCAGTACTTC
NA	TRBV7-2	NA	TRBJ2-1	CASSWGGSSYNEQFF	TGTGCCAGCAGCTGGGGTGGCAGTTCCTACAATGAGCAGTTCTTC
NA	TRBV6-5	NA	TRBJ1-4	CASSFRSGTNEKLFF	TGTGCCAGCAGTTTTCGGTCTGGTACTAATGAAAAACTGTTTTTT
NA	TRBV19	NA	TRBJ2-3	CASSISSPADTQYF	TGTGCCAGTAGTATTTCCAGCCCGGCAGATACGCAGTATTTT
NA	TRBV6-5	TRBD2	TRBJ2-7	CASSYRTSGTYEQYF	TGTGCCAGCAGTTACCGGACTAGCGGGACGTACGAGCAGTACTTC
NA	TRBV19	NA	TRBJ2-7	CASSPYSLAGTASYEQYF	TGTGCCAGTAGTCCCTATAGCCTTGCAGGGACGGCGTCCTACGAGCAGTACTTC
NA	TRBV5-1	TRBD1	TRBJ2-7	CASSFGQGVYYEQYF	TGCGCCAGCAGCTTTGGACAGGGCGTCTATTACGAGCAGTACTTC
NA	TRBV7-9	NA	TRBJ2-1	CASSGIGVYNEQFF	TGTGCCAGCAGCGGGATCGGGGTTTACAATGAGCAGTTCTTC
NA	TRBV5-6	NA	TRBJ1-5	CGAGFNQPQHF	TGTGGGGCAGGCTTCAATCAGCCCCAGCATTTT
NA	TRBV28	NA	TRBJ2-1	CASRDRSSSYNEQFF	TGTGCCAGCAGGGACCGCTCGAGCTCCTACAATGAGCAGTTCTTC
NA	TRBV28	NA	TRBJ2-1	CASSSSGMPQFF	TGTGCCAGCAGTTCCTCCGGGATGCCGCAGTTCTTC
NA	TRBV14	NA	TRBJ1-1	CASSQVNTEAFF	TGTGCCAGCAGCCAAGTTAACACTGAAGCTTTCTTT
NA	TRBV6-5	NA	TRBJ1-2	CASSYGPNYGYTF	TGTGCCAGCAGTTACGGCCCTAACTATGGCTACACCTTC
NA	TRBV30	NA	TRBJ2-1	CAWSVRSASDIDCDEQFF	TGTGCCTGGAGTGTTAGGTCGGCTAGCGACATCGATTGTGATGAGCAGTTCTTC
NA	TRBV29-1	NA	TRBJ2-1	CSVVSVGNEQFF	TGCAGCGTCGTCTCGGTGGGCAACGAGCAGTTCTTC
once	TRBV27	TRBD2	TRBJ2-1	CASSPRTSGHSYNEQFF	TGTGCCAGCAGTCCAAGGACTAGCGGACACTCCTACAATGAGCAGTTCTTC
NA	TRBV7-9	NA	TRBJ2-5	CASSPPDALRETQYF	TGTGCCAGCTCCCCCCCGGACGCGCTTCGGGAGACCCAGTACTTC
NA	TRBV4-1	NA	TRBJ2-3	CASSQGTTTDTQYF	TGCGCCAGCAGCCAAGGGACTACCACAGATACGCAGTATTTT
NA	TRBV7-9	NA	TRBJ2-2	CASSLVLPTGELFF	TGTGCCAGCAGCTTAGTCCTCCCCACCGGGGAGCTGTTTTTT
NA	TRBV6-5	NA	TRBJ1-3	CASSYSDPSWGNTIYF	TGTGCCAGCAGTTACTCCGACCCATCGTGGGGAAACACCATATATTTT
NA	TRBV4-3	NA	TRBJ2-7	CASSQVGGNEQYF	TGCGCCAGCAGCCAAGTAGGGGGAAACGAGCAGTACTTC
once	TRBV19	NA	TRBJ2-7	CASSISRVPLYEQYF	TGTGCCAGTAGTATTTCCAGGGTCCCTCTCTACGAGCAGTACTTC
NA	TRBV7-9	NA	TRBJ2-2	CASSLVQGGTNTGELFF	TGTGCCAGCAGCTTAGTTCAAGGGGGTACGAACACCGGGGAGCTGTTTTTT
once	TRBV5-8	NA	TRBJ2-7	CASSLASRTFEQYF	TGTGCCAGCAGCTTGGCTAGTAGGACTTTCGAGCAGTACTTC
once	TRBV19	NA	TRBJ2-5	CASSAGSGGLGETQYF	TGTGCCAGTAGTGCCGGTAGTGGAGGGTTAGGGGAGACCCAGTACTTC
NA	TRBV6-5	NA	TRBJ1-1	CASSYNSQGGSTEAFF	TGTGCCAGCAGTTACAACTCCCAAGGAGGTAGCACTGAAGCTTTCTTT
NA	TRBV27	NA	TRBJ2-1	CASSLSSPSSYNEQFF	TGTGCCAGCAGTTTATCTAGCCCAAGCTCCTACAATGAGCAGTTCTTC
once	TRBV30	NA	TRBJ2-1	CAWRDYGDSYNEQFF	TGTGCCTGGAGAGACTACGGAGACTCCTACAATGAGCAGTTCTTC
NA	TRBV28	NA	TRBJ1-2	CASSDEAGLNYGYTF	TGTGCCAGCAGCGACGAGGCGGGCCTTAACTATGGCTACACCTTC
NA	TRBV27	NA	TRBJ2-5	CASSPQGRETQYF	TGTGCCAGCAGTCCGCAGGGAAGGGAGACCCAGTACTTC